This section outlines one TCR beta chain sequence together with its context. Profiling relied on immunoSEQ multiplex PCR, and the TCRdb table lists in-frame clones only, not all of them. The table shows approximately 130,000 clones, with 93% occurring only once. This specimen comes from a study of T cell responses to AZD1222 COVID-19 vaccine. The CDR3 covers 13 residues. V was pared by 7 bases and J by 2 bases, with 9 bases between. Sample: peripheral blood, taken on day 0 of AZD1222 vaccination. The receptor's source is an adult in good health. The genes are TRBV12-3 or TRBV12-4 and TRBJ1-5, with a tentative D call TRBD1 (5 bases). The DNA for the CDR3 is TGTGCCAGCACCGGGACGGGCAATCAGCCCCAGCATTTT. It specifies CASTGTGNQPQHF.